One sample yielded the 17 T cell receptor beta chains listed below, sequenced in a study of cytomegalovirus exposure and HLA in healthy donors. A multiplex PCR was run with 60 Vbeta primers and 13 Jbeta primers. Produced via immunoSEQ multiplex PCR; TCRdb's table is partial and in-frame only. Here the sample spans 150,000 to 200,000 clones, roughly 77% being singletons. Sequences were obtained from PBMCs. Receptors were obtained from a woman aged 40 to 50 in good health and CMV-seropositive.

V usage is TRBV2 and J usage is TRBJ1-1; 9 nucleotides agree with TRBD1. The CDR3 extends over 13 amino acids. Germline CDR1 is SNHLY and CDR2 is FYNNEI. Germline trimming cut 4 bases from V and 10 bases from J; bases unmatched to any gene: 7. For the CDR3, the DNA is TGTGCCAGCAGTGTGCGGGACAGGGTTGCAGCTTTCTTT. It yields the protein CASSVRDRVAAFF. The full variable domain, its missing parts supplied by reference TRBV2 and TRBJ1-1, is EPEVTQTPSHQVTQMGQEVILRCVPISNHLYFYWYRQILGQKVEFLVSFYNNEISEKSEIFDDQFSVERPDGSNFTLKIRSTKLEDSAMYFCASSVRDRVAAFFGQGTRLTVV.

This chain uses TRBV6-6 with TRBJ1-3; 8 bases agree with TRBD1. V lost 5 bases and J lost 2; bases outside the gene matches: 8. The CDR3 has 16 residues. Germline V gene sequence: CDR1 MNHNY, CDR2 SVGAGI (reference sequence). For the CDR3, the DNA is TGTGCCAGCAGTACCGGACAGGGACTAACTGGAAACACCATATATTTT. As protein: CASSTGQGLTGNTIYF.

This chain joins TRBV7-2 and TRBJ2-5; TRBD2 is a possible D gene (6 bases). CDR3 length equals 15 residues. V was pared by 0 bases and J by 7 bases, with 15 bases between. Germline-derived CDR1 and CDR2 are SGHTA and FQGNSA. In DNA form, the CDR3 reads TGTGCCAGCAGCTTAGCGGGGGACTCCCCCCGGACCCAGTACTTC. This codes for CASSLAGDSPRTQYF.

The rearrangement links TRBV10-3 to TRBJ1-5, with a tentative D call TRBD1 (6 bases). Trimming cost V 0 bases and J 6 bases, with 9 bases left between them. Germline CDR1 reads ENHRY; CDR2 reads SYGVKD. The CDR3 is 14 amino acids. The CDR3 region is CAISESRGFQPQHF. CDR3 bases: TGTGCCATCAGTGAGTCAAGGGGGTTTCAGCCCCAGCATTTT.

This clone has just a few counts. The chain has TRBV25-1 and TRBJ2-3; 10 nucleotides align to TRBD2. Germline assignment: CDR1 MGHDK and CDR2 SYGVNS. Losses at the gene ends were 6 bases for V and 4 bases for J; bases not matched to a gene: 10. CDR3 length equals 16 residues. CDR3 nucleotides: TGTGCCAGCAGCCAAGAGCGGGGGGGCCGATCAGATACGCAGTATTTT. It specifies CASSQERGGRSDTQYF.

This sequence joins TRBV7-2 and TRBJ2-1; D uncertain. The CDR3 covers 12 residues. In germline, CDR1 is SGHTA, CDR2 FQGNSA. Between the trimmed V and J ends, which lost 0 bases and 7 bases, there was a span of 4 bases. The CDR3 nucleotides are TGTGCCAGCAGCTTAGCGTTAAATGAGCAGTTCTTC. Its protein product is CASSLALNEQFF.

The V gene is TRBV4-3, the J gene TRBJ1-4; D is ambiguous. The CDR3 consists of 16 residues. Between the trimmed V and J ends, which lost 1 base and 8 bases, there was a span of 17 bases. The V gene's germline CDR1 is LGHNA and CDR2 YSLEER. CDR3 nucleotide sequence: TGCGCCAGCAGCCAAGGGGCCCAACGTGATTGGGAAAAACTGTTTTTT. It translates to CASSQGAQRDWEKLFF.

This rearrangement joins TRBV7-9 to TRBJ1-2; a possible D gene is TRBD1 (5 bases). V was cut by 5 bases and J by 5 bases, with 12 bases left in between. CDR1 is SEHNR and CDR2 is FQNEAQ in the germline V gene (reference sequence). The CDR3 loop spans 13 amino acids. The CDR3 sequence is CASSATPGYGYTF. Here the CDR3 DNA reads TGTGCCAGCAGCGCTACACCAGGGTATGGCTACACCTTC.

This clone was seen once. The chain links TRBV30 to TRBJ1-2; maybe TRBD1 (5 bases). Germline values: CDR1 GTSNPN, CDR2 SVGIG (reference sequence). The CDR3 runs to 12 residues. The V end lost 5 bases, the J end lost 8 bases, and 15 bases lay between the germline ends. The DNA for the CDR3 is TGTGCCTGGGGAGGGGCCTTGAGAGGCTACACCTTC. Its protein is CAWGGALRGYTF.

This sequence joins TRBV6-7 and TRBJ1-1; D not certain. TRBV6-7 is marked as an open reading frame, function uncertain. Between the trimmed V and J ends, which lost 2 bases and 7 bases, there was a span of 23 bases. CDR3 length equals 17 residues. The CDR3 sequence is CASSYPSPQAHLLEAFF. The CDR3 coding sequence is TGTGCCAGCAGTTACCCGAGCCCTCAGGCCCATCTCCTTGAAGCTTTCTTT.

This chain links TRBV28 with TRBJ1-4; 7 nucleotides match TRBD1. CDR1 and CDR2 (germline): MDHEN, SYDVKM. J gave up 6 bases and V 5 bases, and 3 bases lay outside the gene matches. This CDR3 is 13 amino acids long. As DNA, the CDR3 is TGTGCCAGCAGTGGTGACAGGGATGAAAAACTGTTTTTT. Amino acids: CASSGDRDEKLFF.

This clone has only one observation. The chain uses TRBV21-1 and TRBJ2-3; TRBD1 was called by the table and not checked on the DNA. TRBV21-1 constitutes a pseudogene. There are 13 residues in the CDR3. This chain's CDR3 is CASGSIRADTQYF. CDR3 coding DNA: TGTGCCAGCGGGTCTATCAGGGCAGATACGCAGTATTTT.

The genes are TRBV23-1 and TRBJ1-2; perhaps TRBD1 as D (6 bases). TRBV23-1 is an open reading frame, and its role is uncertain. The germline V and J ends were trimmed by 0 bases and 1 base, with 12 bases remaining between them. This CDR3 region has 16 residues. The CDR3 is CASSQSVQGFNYGYTF. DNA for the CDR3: TGCGCCAGCAGTCAATCGGTACAGGGCTTTAACTATGGCTACACCTTC.

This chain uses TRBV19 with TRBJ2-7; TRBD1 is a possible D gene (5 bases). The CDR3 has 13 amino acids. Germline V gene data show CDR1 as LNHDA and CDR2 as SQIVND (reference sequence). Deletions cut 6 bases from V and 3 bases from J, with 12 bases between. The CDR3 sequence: CASSRAILYEQYF. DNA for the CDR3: TGTGCCAGTAGCAGGGCAATACTCTACGAGCAGTACTTC.

In nucleotides, the CDR3 is TGCGCCAGCAGCCCGACTGGAAATCAGGGGACCGAAGCTTTCTTT. Translated: CASSPTGNQGTEAFF. The V call is TRBV5-1, the J call TRBJ1-1; D is perhaps TRBD1 (6 bases). CDR3 length equals 15 residues. Germline V CDR1 and CDR2: SGHRS, YFSETQ. V lost 4 bases and J lost 8, with 21 bases in between.

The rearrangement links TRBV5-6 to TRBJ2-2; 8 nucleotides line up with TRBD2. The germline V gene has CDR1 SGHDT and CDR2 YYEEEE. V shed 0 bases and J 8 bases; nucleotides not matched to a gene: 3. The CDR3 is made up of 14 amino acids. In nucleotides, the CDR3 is TGTGCCAGCAGCTTGGGCCTAGCGGGTGGGGAGCTGTTTTTT. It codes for CASSLGLAGGELFF.

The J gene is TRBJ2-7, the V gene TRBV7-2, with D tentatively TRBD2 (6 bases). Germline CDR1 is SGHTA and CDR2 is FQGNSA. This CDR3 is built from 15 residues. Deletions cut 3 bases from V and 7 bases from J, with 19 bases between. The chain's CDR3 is CASSFDGTPASEQYF. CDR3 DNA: TGTGCCAGCAGCTTCGACGGGACTCCCGCTTCGGAGCAGTACTTC.